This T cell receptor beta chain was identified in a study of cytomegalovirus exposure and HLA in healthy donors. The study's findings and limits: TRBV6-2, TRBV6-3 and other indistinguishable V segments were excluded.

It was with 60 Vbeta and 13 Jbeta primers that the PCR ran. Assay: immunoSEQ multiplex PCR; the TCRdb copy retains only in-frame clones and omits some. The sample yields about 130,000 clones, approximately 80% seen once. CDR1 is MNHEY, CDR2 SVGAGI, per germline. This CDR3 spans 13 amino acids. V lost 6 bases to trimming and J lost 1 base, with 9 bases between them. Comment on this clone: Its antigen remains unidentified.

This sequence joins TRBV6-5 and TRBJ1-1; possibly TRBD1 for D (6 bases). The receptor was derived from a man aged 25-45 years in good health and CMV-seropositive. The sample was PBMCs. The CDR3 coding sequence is TGTGCCAGCAGCAGGGGCGGGAACACTGAAGCTTTCTTT. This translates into CASSRGGNTEAFF.